The 20 T cell receptor beta chains presented below share a single source sample, sequenced in a study of PD-L1 blockade in urothelial cancer. TCRdb's table, derived via immunoSEQ multiplex PCR, lists solely in-frame clones and lacks some. This sample carries 90,000 to 130,000 clones, less than 95% of them seen once, and the ten largest clones take less than 5%. Regarding time point: peripheral blood 6 weeks after treatment start. Sequenced here: PBMCs, sampled around atezolizumab (anti-PD-L1) treatment. The receptors were sampled from a man between 60 and 75 years old with urothelial cancer.

The chain couples TRBV19 to TRBJ2-7, with unresolved D. Trimming left V 4 bases short and J 0 bases short, with 13 bases between. The CDR3 is made up of 15 amino acids. CDR1 and CDR2 (germline): LNHDA, SQIVND (reference sequence). CDR3 protein: CASSRGTETSYEQYF. The CDR3 DNA follows: TGTGCCAGTAGTAGAGGCACTGAGACCTCCTACGAGCAGTACTTC.

This chain joins TRBV4-3 and TRBJ2-5; TRBD2 might be the D (5 bases). V shed 1 base and J shed 5 bases, with 8 bases lying between them. This CDR3 spans 13 amino acids. Per the germline V gene, CDR1 is LGHNA and CDR2 is YSLEER. This chain's CDR3 is CASSQVRGETQYF. The CDR3 coding sequence is TGCGCCAGCAGCCAAGTCCGGGGTGAGACCCAGTACTTC.

The sample holds one count of this clone. The J gene is TRBJ1-5, the V gene TRBV7-2, with unresolved D. The V end lost 5 bases, the J end lost 7 bases, and 9 bases lay between the germline ends. The CDR3 covers 12 residues. Germline CDR1 SGHTA, CDR2 FQGNSA. CDR3 nucleotides: TGTGCCAGCAGCCTCGCGAGCCAGCCCCAGCATTTT. Amino acids: CASSLASQPQHF.

This chain connects TRBV5-4 to TRBJ1-3; D is uncertain. This CDR3 has 13 residues. The ends were cut back, 4 bases at V and 3 bases at J, with 8 bases in the middle. Germline lookup yields CDR1 SGHNT and CDR2 YYREEE (reference sequence). CDR3 sequence: CASSVPGGNTIYF. CDR3 nucleotides: TGTGCCAGCAGCGTTCCGGGTGGAAACACCATATATTTT.

The V and J genes are TRBV5-4 and TRBJ2-5; perhaps TRBD2 as D (7 bases). Germline loops: CDR1 SGHNT, CDR2 YYREEE (reference sequence). V lost 4 bases, J lost 5 bases, and 15 bases lay in between. The CDR3 consists of 14 residues. CDR3 sequence reads: CASSGRGVRETQYF. The CDR3 DNA is TGTGCCAGCAGCGGGAGGGGGGTACGGGAGACCCAGTACTTC.

The chain has TRBV7-2 and TRBJ2-3, with D unresolved. Trimming cost V 2 bases and J 0 bases, with 9 bases left between them. The CDR3 length is 15 residues. CDR1 is SGHTA and CDR2 is FQGNSA in the germline V gene. The CDR3 spells CASSLLQYSTDTQYF. CDR3 coding DNA: TGTGCCAGCAGCTTATTGCAGTATAGCACAGATACGCAGTATTTT. Drawing the rest from reference TRBV7-2 and TRBJ2-3, the complete variable domain is GAGVSQSPSNKVTEKGKDVELRCDPISGHTALYWYRQSLGQGLEFLIYFQGNSAPDKSGLPSDRFSAERTGGSVSTLTIQRTQQEDSAVYLCASSLLQYSTDTQYFGPGTRLTVL.

This clone was found once. The rearrangement uses TRBV6-1 and TRBJ1-5, with TRBD1 identical over 10 bases. Germline CDR1 is MNHNS and CDR2 is SASEGT. Trimming removed 6 bases from V and 5 bases from J; junction bases left unmatched: 4. The CDR3 is 14 residues long. The CDR3 here is CASSPGQGYQPQHF. CDR3 in DNA: TGTGCCAGCAGCCCGGGACAGGGGTATCAGCCCCAGCATTTT.

This clone was counted only a few times. CDR3 residues: CASTGTSGRVEQFF. The CDR3 nucleotides read TGTGCCAGTACCGGGACTAGCGGGAGAGTTGAGCAGTTCTTC. The chain combines TRBV2 with TRBJ2-1; 14 nucleotides match TRBD2. V gave up 9 bases and J gave up 9 bases; unmatched junction bases: 7. Germline CDR1 and CDR2: SNHLY and FYNNEI. The CDR3 loop spans 14 amino acids.

The chain is built from TRBV11-1 and TRBJ1-1; D call uncertain. The length of the CDR3 is 12 residues. The V gene's germline CDR1 is SGHAT and CDR2 FQDESV (reference sequence). Trimming removed 5 bases at V and 6 bases at J, with 10 bases between. DNA of the CDR3: TGTGCCAGCAGCCCGAGTTTCGCTGAAGCTTTCTTT. Its protein is CASSPSFAEAFF.

Written as DNA, the CDR3 is TGTGCCAGCAGTTTACGACTGTCCCGCTCTGGGGCCAACGTCCTGACTTTC. Protein: CASSLRLSRSGANVLTF. The chain combines TRBV28 with TRBJ2-6; D is undetermined. CDR3 length: 17 residues. Trimming pared 2 bases from V and 0 bases from J, leaving 11 bases between. Germline-derived CDR1 and CDR2 are MDHEN and SYDVKM.

The gene calls are TRBV5-3 and TRBJ1-1; no clear D. TRBV5-3 is treated as an ORF (open reading frame) with a function not yet certain. With 1 base removed from V and 1 base from J, the gap between germline ends came to 11 bases. CDR3 length: 15 residues. The CDR3 DNA sequence: TGTGCCAGAAGCTTGACTATCACGGGGAACACTGAAGCTTTCTTT. Translation: CARSLTITGNTEAFF.

The chain has TRBV7-8 and TRBJ1-1; D ambiguous. Trimming took off 1 base at V and 4 bases at J, with 10 bases between the two ends. The CDR3 spans 14 residues. CDR1 and CDR2 (germline): SGHVS, FQNEAQ. The CDR3: CASSLGVRGTEAFF. The CDR3 region has the DNA TGTGCCAGCAGCTTAGGGGTAAGAGGCACTGAAGCTTTCTTT.

This sequence joins TRBV5-1 and TRBJ1-2, with 10 bases identical to TRBD1. V trimming: 0 bases; J trimming: 3 bases; junction bases outside the gene matches: 5. The CDR3 length is 16 residues. Germline CDR1 reads SGHRS; CDR2 reads YFSETQ. The CDR3 region has the DNA TGCGCCAGCAGCTTGGGAGGAGGACAGGGGGACTATGGCTACACCTTC. Its protein is CASSLGGGQGDYGYTF. Based on the CDR3 plus reference TRBV5-1 and TRBJ1-2, the full variable domain is KAGVTQTPRYLIKTRGQQVTLSCSPISGHRSVSWYQQTPGQGLQFLFEYFSETQRNKGNFPGRFSGRQFSNSRSEMNVSTLELGDSALYLCASSLGGGQGDYGYTFGSGTRLTVV.

V and J are TRBV7-8 and TRBJ2-3; D not certain. Trimming removed 0 bases at V and 5 bases at J, with 3 bases between. Germline V lookup: CDR1 SGHVS, CDR2 FQNEAQ. The CDR3 runs 12 residues. CDR3: CASSLAQDTQYF. CDR3 sequence (DNA): TGTGCCAGCAGCTTAGCTCAAGATACGCAGTATTTT.

The rearrangement uses TRBV5-1 and TRBJ2-3; TRBD1 might be the D (6 bases). V lost 4 bases and J lost 2, with 11 bases in between. The CDR3 extends over 14 amino acids. Germline CDR1 and CDR2: SGHRS and YFSETQ. Written as DNA, the CDR3 is TGCGCCAGCAGCGTCACAGGGTTCACAGATACGCAGTATTTT. This translates into CASSVTGFTDTQYF.

This chain links TRBV30 with TRBJ1-3; D might be TRBD1 (5 bases). CDR1 and CDR2 from the germline V gene are GTSNPN and SVGIG (reference sequence). The germline V and J ends were trimmed by 4 bases and 0 bases, with 13 bases remaining between them. The CDR3 loop spans 15 amino acids. This CDR3 is CAWTVGAFSGNTIYF. CDR3 in DNA: TGTGCCTGGACCGTAGGGGCCTTCTCTGGAAACACCATATATTTT.

The J gene is TRBJ1-1, the V gene TRBV18; a weak D match, TRBD1 (5 bases). Per germline, CDR1 KGHSH and CDR2 LQKENI. The CDR3 is 15 amino acids. The ends were cut back, 4 bases at V and 0 bases at J, with 12 bases in the middle. CDR3: CASSLIGGLNTEAFF. The CDR3 DNA reads as TGTGCCAGCTCACTCATTGGGGGGTTGAACACTGAAGCTTTCTTT.

The gene calls are TRBV19 and TRBJ2-2, with D possibly being TRBD1 (6 bases). There are 16 residues in the CDR3. The ends were cut back, 8 bases at V and 2 bases at J, with 18 bases in the middle. CDR1 LNHDA and CDR2 SQIVND come from the germline V gene (reference sequence). CDR3 residues: CASQTGQILNTGELFF. CDR3 in DNA: TGTGCCAGTCAAACCGGACAGATTCTTAACACCGGGGAGCTGTTTTTT.

The J gene is TRBJ1-2, the V gene TRBV6-5, with TRBD1 identical over 8 bases. Unmatched junction bases numbered 11, after V lost 6 bases and J lost 8 bases. From germline, CDR1 is MNHEY and CDR2 SVGAGI. The length of the CDR3 is 14 residues. In DNA form, the CDR3 reads TGTGCCAGCAGACTCAGGACAGGGCCCGACGGCTACACCTTC. Translating it yields CASRLRTGPDGYTF.

V usage is TRBV28 and J usage is TRBJ1-2, with D maybe TRBD1 (5 bases). The V end was cut by 3 bases, the J end by 0 bases, with 8 bases between. There are 14 residues in the CDR3. CDR1 MDHEN and CDR2 SYDVKM come from the germline V gene. CDR3 sequence reads: CASSLGLANYGYTF. The DNA for the CDR3 is TGTGCCAGCAGTTTGGGACTCGCTAACTATGGCTACACCTTC.